One and the same sample provided the 30 T cell receptor beta chains below, sequenced in a study of cytomegalovirus exposure and HLA in healthy donors (dated by TCRdb to 2016 to 2017). The receptor library was made with the immunoSEQ multiplex PCR assay. Sourced from immuneACCESS, this table was stored by TCRdb with only in-frame sequences that have V and J called. A share of the clones is absent; for the studies checked, an unresolved V gene accounts for under half, and the remainder has no known explanation. Here the sample has over 120,000 clones; 89% occur a single time. The ten largest account for around 9% of the sample. The sample consisted of PBMCs. These receptors originate from a woman between 18 and 30 years old in good health and CMV-seropositive.

The chain has TRBV28 and TRBJ2-7; TRBD2 might be the D (7 bases). V lost 2 bases, J lost 1 base, and 21 bases lay in between. Germline V gene sequence: CDR1 MDHEN, CDR2 SYDVKM. The length of the CDR3 is 18 residues. The CDR3 spells CASSLRGGYGSFSYEQYF. The CDR3 nucleotides are TGTGCCAGCAGTTTAAGGGGGGGGTACGGGTCGTTTTCCTACGAGCAGTACTTC.

The V call is TRBV6-5, the J call TRBJ1-2; unclear D gene. V lost 0 bases, J lost 0 bases, and 8 bases lay in between. This CDR3 is 15 amino acids long. Per germline, CDR1 MNHEY and CDR2 SVGAGI. CDR3 loop: CASSYSADPNYGYTF. The CDR3, as DNA: TGTGCCAGCAGTTACTCGGCAGATCCTAACTATGGCTACACCTTC.

CDR3 sequence reads: CASSSGGSYGYTF. The DNA for the CDR3 is TGTGCCAGCAGCTCGGGGGGTAGCTATGGCTACACCTTC. This chain joins TRBV7-2 and TRBJ1-2, with TRBD1 as a possible D gene (5 bases). V lost 4 bases and J 4 bases, leaving 10 bases between the germline ends. CDR3 length: 13 amino acids. CDR1 and CDR2 (germline): SGHTA, FQGNSA.

The chain links TRBV9 to TRBJ1-4; TRBD1 matches 7 bases. The germline V gene has CDR1 SGDLS and CDR2 YYNGEE. The CDR3 extends over 15 amino acids. Trimming removed 3 bases from V and 5 bases from J; junction bases left unmatched: 7. The CDR3 sequence is CASSERDSLNEKLFF. The CDR3 DNA is TGTGCCAGCAGCGAACGGGACAGCTTAAATGAAAAACTGTTTTTT.

This chain joins TRBV15 and TRBJ1-5, with D perhaps matching TRBD1 (5 bases). There are 15 residues in the CDR3. V lost 5 bases, J lost 2 bases, and 13 bases lay in between. In germline, CDR1 is LNHNV, CDR2 YYDKDF (reference sequence). The DNA of the CDR3 is TGTGCCACCAGCCGAAGGGGAGGCGGCAATCAGCCCCAGCATTTT. This sequence encodes CATSRRGGGNQPQHF.

The chain joins TRBV18 to TRBJ2-3, with unresolved D. This CDR3 is built from 14 residues. V lost 0 bases to trimming and J lost 5 bases, with 9 bases between them. Germline CDR1 and CDR2: KGHSH and LQKENI. The CDR3 DNA sequence: TGTGCCAGCTCACCACCTGGGCGCAGAGATACGCAGTATTTT. This translates into CASSPPGRRDTQYF.

This clone was seen a few times. The chain couples TRBV14 to TRBJ1-4, with TRBD1 identical over 8 bases. The CDR3 runs 15 residues. CDR1 SGHDN and CDR2 FVKESK come from the germline V gene. V gave up 2 bases and J gave up 6 bases; unmatched junction bases: 5. The CDR3 DNA sequence: TGTGCCAGCAGCCAAATGGCGGGACAGGATGAAAAACTGTTTTTT. It translates to CASSQMAGQDEKLFF.

The V gene is TRBV11-3, the J gene TRBJ2-3; 7 bases are a match to TRBD2. V lost 7 bases and J lost 2; bases outside the gene matches: 9. The CDR3 has 15 residues. Germline CDR1 is SGHNT and CDR2 is YENEEA. CDR3 bases: TGTGCCAGCATCATCGGGGAGGGATTCACAGATACGCAGTATTTT. This encodes CASIIGEGFTDTQYF. Complete variable domain (other parts from reference TRBV11-3 and TRBJ2-3): EAGVVQSPRYKIIEKKQPVAFWCNPISGHNTLYWYLQNLGQGPELLIRYENEEAVDDSQLPKDRFSAERLKGVDSTLKIQPAELGDSAVYLCASIIGEGFTDTQYFGPGTRLTVL.

This chain links TRBV29-1 with TRBJ2-5, with 10 bases matching TRBD2. Germline V lookup: CDR1 SQVTM, CDR2 ANQGSEA. Trimming cost V 6 bases and J 1 base; bases outside gene matches: 8. The CDR3 covers 15 residues. CDR3: CSVATSGALQETQYF. Written as DNA, the CDR3 is TGCAGCGTAGCCACTAGCGGGGCTCTCCAAGAGACCCAGTACTTC.

J is TRBJ2-1 and V is TRBV5-1; D remains unclear. The CDR3 is 15 residues long. V was clipped by 0 bases and J by 0 bases, with 7 bases between them. Germline V gives CDR1 SGHRS, CDR2 YFSETQ. CDR3 sequence: CASSLVQPSYNEQFF. CDR3 DNA: TGCGCCAGCAGCTTGGTACAGCCCTCCTACAATGAGCAGTTCTTC.

The rearrangement links TRBV5-4 to TRBJ2-7, with 15 bases aligning to TRBD2. Germline V lookup: CDR1 SGHNT, CDR2 YYREEE (reference sequence). The CDR3 runs 18 residues. V lost 0 bases to trimming and J lost 4 bases; unmatched junction nucleotides: 8. The CDR3 bases are TGTGCCAGCAGCTTGGCCCGGACTAGCGGGGGGGTAGTTTACGAGCAGTACTTC. This sequence encodes CASSLARTSGGVVYEQYF.

This rearrangement joins TRBV29-1 to TRBJ1-1, with D possibly TRBD1 on 5 matching bases. V was clipped by 2 bases and J by 10 bases, with 17 bases between them. Germline CDR1 SQVTM, CDR2 ANQGSEA. The CDR3 has 13 amino acids. The CDR3, as DNA: TGCAGCGTTGAATACGGGGGGTCCCTGAGAGCTTTCTTT. Protein sequence: CSVEYGGSLRAFF.

This rearrangement joins TRBV10-2 to TRBJ1-2; the D gene is possibly TRBD1 (6 bases). Germline V gene sequence: CDR1 WSHSY, CDR2 SAAADI. This CDR3 contains 17 residues. Trimming cost V 0 bases and J 5 bases, with 19 bases left between them. CDR3 loop: CASSESRQGPGGYGYTF. The DNA of the CDR3 is TGCGCCAGCAGTGAGTCAAGGCAGGGGCCTGGCGGATATGGCTACACCTTC.

The chain couples TRBV11-2 to TRBJ1-2, with D perhaps matching TRBD1 (5 bases). Germline lookup yields CDR1 SGHAT and CDR2 FQNNGV. V was pared by 5 bases and J by 8 bases, with 15 bases between. The CDR3 loop spans 13 amino acids. For the CDR3, the DNA is TGTGCCAGCAGCCTACAGGAGATGGTCGGCTACACCTTC. Translation gives CASSLQEMVGYTF.

In its sample, this clone was seen a few times. V is TRBV2 and J is TRBJ2-2; 10 nucleotides align to TRBD1. Germline CDR1 SNHLY, CDR2 FYNNEI. Unmatched junction bases numbered 6, after V lost 6 bases and J lost 8 bases. The CDR3 consists of 14 residues. The CDR3 here is CASRDDRGRGELFF. DNA of the CDR3: TGTGCCAGCAGGGACGACAGGGGGCGTGGGGAGCTGTTTTTT.

This clone was observed once. The rearrangement links TRBV19 to TRBJ1-1, with TRBD1 matching over 7 bases. Germline CDR1 LNHDA, CDR2 SQIVND (reference sequence). The CDR3 contains 15 residues. The V and J ends lost 5 bases and 1 base, in that order; junction bases with no gene match: 7. CDR3 in amino acids: CASSSQWTGNTEAFF. Written as DNA, the CDR3 is TGTGCCAGTAGTTCACAGTGGACAGGGAACACTGAAGCTTTCTTT. Filled out from reference TRBV19 and TRBJ1-1, the complete variable domain reads DGGITQSPKYLFRKEGQNVTLSCEQNLNHDAMYWYRQDPGQGLRLIYYSQIVNDFQKGDIAEGYSVSREKKESFPLTVTSAQKNPTAFYLCASSSQWTGNTEAFFGQGTRLTVV.

This chain links TRBV25-1 with TRBJ2-5; the match to TRBD1 covers 7 bases. The CDR3 extends over 15 amino acids. CDR1 and CDR2 (germline): MGHDK, SYGVNS. The junction had 9 bases not matched to a gene; V was cut back by 4 bases and J by 4 bases. In DNA form, the CDR3 reads TGTGCCAGCAGTGCGGGAAAGGCAGGGGGAGAGACCCAGTACTTC. Its translation: CASSAGKAGGETQYF. The complete variable domain, with remaining parts taken from reference TRBV25-1 and TRBJ2-5, reads EADIYQTPRYLVIGTGKKITLECSQTMGHDKMYWYQQDPGMELHLIHYSYGVNSTEKGDLSSESTVSRIRTEHFPLTLESARPSHTSQYLCASSAGKAGGETQYFGPGTRLLVL.

V is TRBV27 and J is TRBJ1-3; 10 bases line up with TRBD1. With 5 bases clipped from V and 3 bases from J, the junction kept 10 bases outside the gene matches. The CDR3 is made up of 17 amino acids. Germline loops: CDR1 MNHEY, CDR2 SMNVEV (reference sequence). CDR3 nucleotides: TGTGCCAGCAGTAGGGTGGGACAGGGGCCCGATGGAAACACCATATATTTT. Amino acids: CASSRVGQGPDGNTIYF.

This chain joins TRBV5-4 and TRBJ1-1; possibly TRBD1 for D (5 bases). CDR1 is SGHNT and CDR2 is YYREEE in the germline V gene (reference sequence). This CDR3 comprises 14 residues. V lost 0 bases and J 1 base, leaving 7 bases between the germline ends. In DNA form, the CDR3 reads TGTGCCAGCAGCTTGGGCAGGGAGAACACTGAAGCTTTCTTT. This codes for CASSLGRENTEAFF.

This chain joins TRBV13 and TRBJ2-3; no clear D gene. The CDR3 is 14 amino acids. CDR1 is PRHDT, CDR2 FYEKMQ, per germline (reference sequence). Trimming left V 1 base short and J 1 base short, with 6 bases between. The CDR3 nucleotides read TGTGCCAGCAGCTTAGTTCCGGGCACAGATACGCAGTATTTT. Residues: CASSLVPGTDTQYF.

This clone was seen ten or more times. In the same sample, other DNA sequences code for this CDR3. The chain is built from TRBV7-6 and TRBJ2-3; D remains unclear. V was pared by 3 bases and J by 4 bases, with 5 bases between. From germline, CDR1 is SGHVS and CDR2 FNYEAQ. This CDR3 comprises 12 residues. CDR3 residues: CASSFSADTQYF. DNA of the CDR3: TGTGCCAGCAGCTTCAGCGCAGATACGCAGTATTTT.

The chain joins TRBV6-4 to TRBJ2-5; the match to TRBD2 covers 8 bases. Germline V gene sequence: CDR1 MRHNA, CDR2 SNTAGT. CDR3 length: 16 amino acids. V dropped 6 bases and J dropped 2; count of bases not matched to a gene: 11. CDR3 sequence reads: CASSLRLASEQETQYF. CDR3 in DNA: TGTGCCAGCAGCCTCAGACTAGCGTCGGAACAAGAGACCCAGTACTTC.

The chain uses TRBV2 and TRBJ1-2; 7 bases match TRBD1. Germline CDR1 is SNHLY and CDR2 is FYNNEI. The CDR3 is 13 residues long. V dropped 3 bases and J dropped 4; count of bases not matched to a gene: 2. The CDR3 is CASSDGDSYGYTF. The DNA of the CDR3 is TGTGCCAGCAGTGACGGGGACAGCTATGGCTACACCTTC.

The J gene is TRBJ2-5, the V gene TRBV7-6, with 8 positions matching TRBD2. V shed 5 bases and J 4 bases; nucleotides not matched to a gene: 9. This CDR3 contains 15 residues. The germline gives CDR1 SGHVS, CDR2 FNYEAQ. The CDR3 region is CASSHLERGLETQYF. The DNA for the CDR3 is TGTGCCAGCAGCCATCTAGAGCGGGGGCTAGAGACCCAGTACTTC.

The chain is built from TRBV5-1 and TRBJ2-3, with unresolved D. This CDR3 has 14 amino acids. The germline gives CDR1 SGHRS, CDR2 YFSETQ. V was cut by 0 bases and J by 6 bases, with 11 bases left in between. CDR3 sequence: CASSLDDWADTQYF. CDR3 coding DNA: TGCGCCAGCAGCTTGGACGATTGGGCTGATACGCAGTATTTT.

The chain carries TRBV7-2 and TRBJ2-1; 7 bases are shared with TRBD2. Per the germline V gene, CDR1 is SGHTA and CDR2 is FQGNSA. V dropped 2 bases and J dropped 4; count of bases not matched to a gene: 5. The CDR3 runs to 15 residues. DNA for the CDR3: TGTGCCAGCAGCTTAAGCGGGGAATCGTACAATGAGCAGTTCTTC. As protein: CASSLSGESYNEQFF.

This clone has just one count. This chain connects TRBV28 to TRBJ1-2, with 9 positions matching TRBD1. J gave up 8 bases and V 2 bases, and 9 bases lay outside the gene matches. Per the germline V gene, CDR1 is MDHEN and CDR2 is SYDVKM. The CDR3 covers 15 residues. CDR3 in amino acids: CASSLGGQGMGGYTF. CDR3 coding DNA: TGTGCCAGCAGTTTAGGGGGACAGGGCATGGGAGGCTACACCTTC.

The genes are TRBV19 and TRBJ2-3; D is perhaps TRBD2 (6 bases). Trimming removed 7 bases from V and 2 bases from J, with 25 bases in between. The CDR3 sequence is 18 residues long. Germline loops: CDR1 LNHDA, CDR2 SQIVND (reference sequence). CDR3 sequence: CASTHNLRGYGSTDTQYF. The CDR3 DNA is TGTGCCAGTACTCACAACCTCCGGGGGTACGGTTCCACAGATACGCAGTATTTT. The whole variable domain, remainder taken from reference TRBV19 and TRBJ2-3, is DGGITQSPKYLFRKEGQNVTLSCEQNLNHDAMYWYRQDPGQGLRLIYYSQIVNDFQKGDIAEGYSVSREKKESFPLTVTSAQKNPTAFYLCASTHNLRGYGSTDTQYFGPGTRLTVL.

This clone has only one observation. The rearrangement uses TRBV5-4 and TRBJ2-3; 8 bases fit TRBD2. V lost 4 bases, J lost 3 bases, and 10 bases stayed unmatched. The CDR3 is 16 amino acids. Germline loops: CDR1 SGHNT, CDR2 YYREEE (reference sequence). CDR3 protein: CASSRTGTSKTDTQYF. The CDR3 DNA sequence: TGTGCCAGCAGCCGTACCGGGACTAGTAAGACAGATACGCAGTATTTT.

This clone was counted a few times. CDR3 protein: CASSHLGRYSGELFF. The CDR3 DNA is TGTGCCAGCAGCCACCTGGGCAGGTACTCCGGGGAGCTGTTTTTT. The chain recombines TRBV14 with TRBJ2-2, with unresolved D. Between the trimmed V and J ends, which lost 3 bases and 6 bases, there was a span of 14 bases. Germline V gives CDR1 SGHDN, CDR2 FVKESK. The CDR3 extends over 15 amino acids. Variable domain in full (rest from reference TRBV14 and TRBJ2-2): EAGVTQFPSHSVIEKGQTVTLRCDPISGHDNLYWYRRVMGKEIKFLLHFVKESKQDESGMPNNRFLAERTGGTYSTLKVQPAELEDSGVYFCASSHLGRYSGELFFGEGSRLTVL.